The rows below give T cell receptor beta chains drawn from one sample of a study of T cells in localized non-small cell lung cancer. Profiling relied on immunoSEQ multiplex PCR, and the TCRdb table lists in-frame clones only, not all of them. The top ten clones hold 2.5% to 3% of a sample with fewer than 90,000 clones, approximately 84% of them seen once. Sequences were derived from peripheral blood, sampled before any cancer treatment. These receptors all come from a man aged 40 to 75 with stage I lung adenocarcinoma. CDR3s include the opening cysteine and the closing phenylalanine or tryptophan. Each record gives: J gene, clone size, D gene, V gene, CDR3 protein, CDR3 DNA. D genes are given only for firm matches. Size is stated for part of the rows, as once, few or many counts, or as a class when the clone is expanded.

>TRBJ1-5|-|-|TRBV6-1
CASSELSQSNQPQHF
TGTGCCAGCAGTGAGCTTAGCCAGTCCAATCAGCCCCAGCATTTT
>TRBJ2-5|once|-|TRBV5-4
CASSSTARAGEETQYF
TGTGCCAGCAGCTCAACGGCCCGGGCGGGCGAAGAGACCCAGTACTTC
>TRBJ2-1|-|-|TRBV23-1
CASSQAGIYNEQFF
TGCGCCAGCAGTCAAGCGGGGATCTACAATGAGCAGTTCTTC
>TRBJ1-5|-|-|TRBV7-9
CASSLVSGEGNQPQHF
TGTGCCAGCAGCTTAGTATCAGGGGAAGGCAATCAGCCCCAGCATTTT
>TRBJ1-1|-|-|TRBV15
CATSRVSNTEAFF
TGTGCCACCAGCAGGGTCAGTAACACTGAAGCTTTCTTT
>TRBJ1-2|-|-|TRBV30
CAWSALSVHGYTF
TGTGCCTGGAGCGCTTTAAGTGTTCATGGCTACACCTTC
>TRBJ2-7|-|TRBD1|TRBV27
CASRWTGVNYEQYF
TGTGCCAGCAGATGGACAGGGGTAAACTACGAGCAGTACTTC
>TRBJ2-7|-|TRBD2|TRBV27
CASSSGTMNEQYF
TGTGCCAGCAGTTCTGGGACTATGAACGAGCAGTACTTC
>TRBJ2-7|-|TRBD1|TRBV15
CATSRDLTGTYEQYF
TGTGCCACCAGCAGAGATCTGACAGGGACCTACGAGCAGTACTTC
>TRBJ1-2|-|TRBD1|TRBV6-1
CASSKRDRSYGYTF
TGTGCCAGCAGTAAACGGGACAGGTCCTATGGCTACACCTTC
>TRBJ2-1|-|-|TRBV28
CASSTGFEGEVGYNEQFF
TGTGCCAGCAGTACGGGCTTCGAGGGGGAGGTGGGCTACAATGAGCAGTTCTTC
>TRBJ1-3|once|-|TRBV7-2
CASSSLGVNSGNTIYF
TGTGCCAGCAGCTCCCTCGGGGTAAACTCTGGAAACACCATATATTTT
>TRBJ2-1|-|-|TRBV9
CASSGDGYNEQFF
TGTGCCAGCAGCGGGGACGGTTACAATGAGCAGTTCTTC
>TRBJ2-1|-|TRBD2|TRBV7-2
CASSLTASGIPYNEQFF
TGTGCCAGCAGCTTAACGGCTAGCGGGATCCCCTACAATGAGCAGTTCTTC
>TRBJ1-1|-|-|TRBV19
CASTLGQTALNTEAFF
TGTGCCAGTACTCTCGGCCAGACAGCTTTGAACACTGAAGCTTTCTTT
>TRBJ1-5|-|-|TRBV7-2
CASSLASSGAGQPQHF
TGTGCCAGCAGCTTAGCCTCCTCCGGGGCGGGACAGCCCCAGCATTTT
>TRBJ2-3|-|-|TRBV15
CATSAELRKDTQYF
TGTGCCACCAGTGCGGAACTCCGAAAAGATACGCAGTATTTT
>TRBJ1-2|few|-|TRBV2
CASLGQSVYGYTF
TGTGCCAGCCTCGGACAGAGCGTCTATGGCTACACCTTC
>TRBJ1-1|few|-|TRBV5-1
CASTMEANTEAFF
TGCGCCAGCACTATGGAGGCGAACACTGAAGCTTTCTTT
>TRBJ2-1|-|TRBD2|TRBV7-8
CATSLALSSYNEQFF
TGTGCCACCTCACTAGCGCTAAGCTCCTACAATGAGCAGTTCTTC
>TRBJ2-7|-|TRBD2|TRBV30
CAWSVLAGAYEQYF
TGTGCCTGGAGTGTTTTAGCGGGAGCCTACGAGCAGTACTTC
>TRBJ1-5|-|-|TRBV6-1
CASSEGPLGNQPQHF
TGTGCCAGCAGTGAGGGTCCGTTGGGCAATCAGCCCCAGCATTTT
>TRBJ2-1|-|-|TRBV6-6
CASSYAVLTDEQFF
TGTGCCAGCAGTTACGCAGTCCTTACAGATGAGCAGTTCTTC
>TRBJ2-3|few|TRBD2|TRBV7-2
CASSLRNSGGRTNTQYF
TGTGCCAGCAGCTTACGGAATAGCGGGGGGCGCACAAATACGCAGTATTTT
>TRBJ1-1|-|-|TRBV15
CATSRGAPNTEAFF
TGTGCCACCAGCAGAGGCGCGCCGAACACTGAAGCTTTCTTT
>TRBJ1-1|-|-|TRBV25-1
CASRQTANTEAFF
TGTGCCAGCAGACAGACAGCGAACACTGAAGCTTTCTTT
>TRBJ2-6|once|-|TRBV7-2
CASSPTQSPGANVLTF
TGTGCCAGCAGCCCCACCCAATCCCCCGGGGCCAACGTCCTGACTTTC
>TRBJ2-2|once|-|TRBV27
CASSLSETSYTGELFF
TGTGCCAGCAGTTTATCGGAGACTTCCTACACCGGGGAGCTGTTTTTT
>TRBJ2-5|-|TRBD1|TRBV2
CASRRMGQGARETQYF
TGTGCCAGCAGGAGGATGGGACAGGGGGCGAGAGAGACCCAGTACTTC
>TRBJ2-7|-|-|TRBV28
CATWTVVSYEQYF
TGTGCCACTTGGACCGTCGTCTCCTACGAGCAGTACTTC
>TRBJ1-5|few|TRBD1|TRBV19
CASSSRTGEKPQHF
TGTGCCAGTAGTAGTAGGACAGGGGAGAAGCCCCAGCATTTT
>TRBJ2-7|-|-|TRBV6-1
CASSEGADSYEQYF
TGTGCCAGCAGTGAAGGGGCGGACTCCTACGAGCAGTACTTC
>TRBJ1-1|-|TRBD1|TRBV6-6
CASINRRDRGTEAFF
TGTGCCAGCATCAATCGCCGGGACAGGGGCACTGAAGCTTTCTTT
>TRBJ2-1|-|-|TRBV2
CASSEVGGSYNEQFF
TGTGCCAGCAGTGAAGTCGGGGGCTCCTACAATGAGCAGTTCTTC
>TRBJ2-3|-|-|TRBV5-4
CASRQWGARTDTQYF
TGTGCCAGCAGACAATGGGGGGCGAGGACAGATACGCAGTATTTT
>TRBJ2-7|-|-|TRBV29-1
CSVVLQSYEQYF
TGCAGCGTTGTACTCCAGTCCTACGAGCAGTACTTC
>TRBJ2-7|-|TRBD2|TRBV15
CATSSIGLAGDEQYF
TGTGCCACCAGCAGCATTGGACTAGCGGGAGACGAGCAGTACTTC
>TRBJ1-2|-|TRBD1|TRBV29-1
CSVGMGQENYGYTF
TGCAGCGTTGGAATGGGACAGGAAAACTATGGCTACACCTTC
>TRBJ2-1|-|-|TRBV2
CATNSVNLINEQFF
TGTGCCACCAACTCGGTTAACCTCATCAATGAGCAGTTCTTC
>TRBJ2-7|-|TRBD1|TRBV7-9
CASSSQSGTEYEQYF
TGTGCCAGCAGCTCACAATCCGGGACAGAGTACGAGCAGTACTTC
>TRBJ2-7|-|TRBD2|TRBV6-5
CASSSTSVTYEQYF
TGTGCCAGCAGTTCGACTAGCGTTACCTACGAGCAGTACTTC
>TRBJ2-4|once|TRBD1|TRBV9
CASSVGLGDRGILAKNIQYF
TGTGCCAGCAGCGTAGGGTTGGGGGACAGGGGTATTCTAGCCAAAAACATTCAGTACTTC
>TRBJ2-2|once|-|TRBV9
CASSPDYQNTGELFF
TGTGCCAGCAGCCCGGACTATCAAAACACCGGGGAGCTGTTTTTT
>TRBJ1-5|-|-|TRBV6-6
CASRSGDGSNQPQHF
TGTGCCAGCAGGTCAGGGGACGGGAGCAATCAGCCCCAGCATTTT
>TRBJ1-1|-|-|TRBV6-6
CASRQDGNTEAFF
TGTGCCAGCAGACAGGACGGGAACACTGAAGCTTTCTTT
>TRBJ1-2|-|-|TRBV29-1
CSVLHTGYYGYTF
TGCAGCGTTCTCCACACTGGGTACTATGGCTACACCTTC
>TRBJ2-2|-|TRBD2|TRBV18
CASSPAGGPVDTGELFF
TGTGCCAGCTCACCGGCGGGAGGGCCCGTGGACACCGGGGAGCTGTTTTTT